Reported below is one TCR beta chain. The V gene end was trimmed by 3 bases and the J gene end by 0 bases; junction bases not matched to a gene: 4. The CDR3 spans 15 residues. This entry is derived from a study of T cell responses to AZD1222 COVID-19 vaccine. TCRdb keeps only in-frame clones here, not all; method: immunoSEQ multiplex PCR. Counted here are tens of thousands of clones, approximately 91% occurring once; the ten biggest clones make up around 5.3%. The J gene is TRBJ1-1, the V gene TRBV5-3; TRBD1 matches 8 bases. TRBV5-3 is reported as an ORF; its role is uncertain. The sample consisted of peripheral blood, taken on day 0 of AZD1222 vaccination. This receptor was taken from an adult in good health. The CDR3 bases are TGTGCCAGAAGCTCCGGGACAGGTATGAACACTGAAGCTTTCTTT. It encodes CARSSGTGMNTEAFF.